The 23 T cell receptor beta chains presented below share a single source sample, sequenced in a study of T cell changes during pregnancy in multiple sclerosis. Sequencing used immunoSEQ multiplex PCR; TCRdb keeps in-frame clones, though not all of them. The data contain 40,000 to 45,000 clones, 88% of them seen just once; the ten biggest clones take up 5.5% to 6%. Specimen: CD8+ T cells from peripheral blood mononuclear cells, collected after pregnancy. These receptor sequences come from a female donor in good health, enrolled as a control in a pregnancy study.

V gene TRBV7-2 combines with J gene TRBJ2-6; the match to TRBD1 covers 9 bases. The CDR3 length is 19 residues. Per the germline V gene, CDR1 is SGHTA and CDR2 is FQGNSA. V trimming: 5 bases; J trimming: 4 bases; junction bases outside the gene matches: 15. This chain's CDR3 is CASSPNGDRVSSGANVLTF. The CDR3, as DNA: TGTGCCAGCAGCCCTAATGGGGACAGGGTTTCTTCGGGGGCCAACGTCCTGACTTTC.

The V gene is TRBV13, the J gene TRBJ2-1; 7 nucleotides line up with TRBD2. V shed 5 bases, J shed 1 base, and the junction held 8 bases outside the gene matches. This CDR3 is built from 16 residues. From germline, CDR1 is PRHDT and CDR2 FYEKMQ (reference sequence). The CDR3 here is CASSPRLARSYNEQFF. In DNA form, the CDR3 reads TGTGCCAGCAGCCCCCGACTAGCCCGTTCCTACAATGAGCAGTTCTTC.

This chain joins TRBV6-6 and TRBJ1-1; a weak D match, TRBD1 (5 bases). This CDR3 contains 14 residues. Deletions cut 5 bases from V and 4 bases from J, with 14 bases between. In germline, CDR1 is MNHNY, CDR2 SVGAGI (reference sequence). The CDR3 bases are TGTGCCAGCAGTATCTCCGGGGGAGGCACTGAAGCTTTCTTT. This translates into CASSISGGGTEAFF.

DNA of the CDR3: TGTGCCAGCAGCTTGGCCAACGGGGGACTCCACGAGCAGTACTTC. It encodes CASSLANGGLHEQYF. The rearrangement uses TRBV5-6 and TRBJ2-7, with a weak D call TRBD2 (6 bases). Germline assignment: CDR1 SGHDT and CDR2 YYEEEE. The CDR3 spans 15 residues. V was clipped by 0 bases and J by 5 bases, with 15 bases between them.

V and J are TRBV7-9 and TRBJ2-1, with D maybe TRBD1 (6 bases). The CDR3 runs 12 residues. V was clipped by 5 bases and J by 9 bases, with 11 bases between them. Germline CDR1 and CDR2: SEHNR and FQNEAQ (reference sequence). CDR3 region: CASSTTGREQFF. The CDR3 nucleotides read TGTGCCAGCAGCACCACAGGGCGTGAGCAGTTCTTC.

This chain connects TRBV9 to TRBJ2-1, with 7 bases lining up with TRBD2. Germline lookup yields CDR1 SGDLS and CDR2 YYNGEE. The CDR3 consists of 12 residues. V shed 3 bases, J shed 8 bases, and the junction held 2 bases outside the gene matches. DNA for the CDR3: TGTGCCAGCAGCGGACTAGCCGATGAGCAGTTCTTC. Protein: CASSGLADEQFF.

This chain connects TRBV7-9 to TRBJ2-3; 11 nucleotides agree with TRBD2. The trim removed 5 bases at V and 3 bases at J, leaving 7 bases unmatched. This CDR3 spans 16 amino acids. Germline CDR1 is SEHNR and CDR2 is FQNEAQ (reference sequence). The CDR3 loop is CASSLLTSGVTDTQYF. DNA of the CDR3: TGTGCCAGCAGCCTGCTGACTAGCGGGGTGACAGATACGCAGTATTTT.

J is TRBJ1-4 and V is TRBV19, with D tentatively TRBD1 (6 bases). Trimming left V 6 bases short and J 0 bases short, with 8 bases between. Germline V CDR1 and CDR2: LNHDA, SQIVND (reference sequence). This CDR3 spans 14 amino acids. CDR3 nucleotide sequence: TGTGCCAGTAGGAGGGGGACAACTAATGAAAAACTGTTTTTT. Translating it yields CASRRGTTNEKLFF.

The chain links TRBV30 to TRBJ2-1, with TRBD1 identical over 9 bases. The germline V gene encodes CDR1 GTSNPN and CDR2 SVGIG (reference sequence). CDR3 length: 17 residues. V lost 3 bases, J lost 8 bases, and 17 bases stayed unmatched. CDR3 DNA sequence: TGTGCCTGGAGGACAGTTCCGGGACAGGGTACGAGGTATGAGCAGTTCTTC. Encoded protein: CAWRTVPGQGTRYEQFF.

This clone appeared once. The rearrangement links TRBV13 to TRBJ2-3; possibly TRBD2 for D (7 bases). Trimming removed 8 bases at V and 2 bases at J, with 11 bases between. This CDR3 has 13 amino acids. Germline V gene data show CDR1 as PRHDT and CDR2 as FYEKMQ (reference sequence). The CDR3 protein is CASLGGPTDTQYF. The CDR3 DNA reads TGTGCCAGCCTGGGGGGGCCCACAGATACGCAGTATTTT.

CDR3 nucleotides: TGTGCCAGCAGTCCACCTAGCGGGGGGGCCTTGGGCACAGATACGCAGTATTTT. This codes for CASSPPSGGALGTDTQYF. The genes are TRBV27 and TRBJ2-3; 12 bases are a match to TRBD2. The CDR3 consists of 18 residues. Germline V lookup: CDR1 MNHEY, CDR2 SMNVEV (reference sequence). Unmatched junction bases numbered 10, after V lost 5 bases and J lost 1 base.

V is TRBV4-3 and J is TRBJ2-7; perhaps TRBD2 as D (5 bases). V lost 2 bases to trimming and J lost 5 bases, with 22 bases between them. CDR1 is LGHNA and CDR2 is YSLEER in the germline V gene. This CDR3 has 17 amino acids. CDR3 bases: TGCGCCAGCAGCCAAACCGGGGTGGGTGTCTTTTCTAACGAGCAGTACTTC. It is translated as CASSQTGVGVFSNEQYF.

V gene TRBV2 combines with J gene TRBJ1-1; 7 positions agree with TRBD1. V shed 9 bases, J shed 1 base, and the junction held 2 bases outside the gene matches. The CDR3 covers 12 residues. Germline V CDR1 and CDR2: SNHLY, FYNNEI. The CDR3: CASTGENTEAFF. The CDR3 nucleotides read TGTGCCAGTACAGGGGAGAACACTGAAGCTTTCTTT.

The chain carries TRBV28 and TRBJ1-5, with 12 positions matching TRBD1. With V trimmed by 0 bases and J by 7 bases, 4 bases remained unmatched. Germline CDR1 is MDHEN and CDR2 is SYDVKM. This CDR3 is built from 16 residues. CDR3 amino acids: CASSLWGDRGRQPQHF. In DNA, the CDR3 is TGTGCCAGCAGTTTATGGGGGGACAGGGGGCGACAGCCCCAGCATTTT.

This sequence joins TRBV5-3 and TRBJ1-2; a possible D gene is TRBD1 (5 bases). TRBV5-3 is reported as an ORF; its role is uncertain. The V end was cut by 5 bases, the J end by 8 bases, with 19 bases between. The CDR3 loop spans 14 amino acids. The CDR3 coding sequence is TGTGCCAGAAGGGGGATGCCGGGGGAGCAAGGCTACACCTTC. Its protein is CARRGMPGEQGYTF.

DNA of the CDR3: TGTGCCAGCTACAATGAGGCAGACTCCTACGAGCAGTACTTC. Its protein product is CASYNEADSYEQYF. This chain links TRBV18 with TRBJ2-7; D not resolved. The V end was cut by 7 bases, the J end by 0 bases, with 13 bases between. This CDR3 is 14 amino acids long. Germline lookup yields CDR1 KGHSH and CDR2 LQKENI.

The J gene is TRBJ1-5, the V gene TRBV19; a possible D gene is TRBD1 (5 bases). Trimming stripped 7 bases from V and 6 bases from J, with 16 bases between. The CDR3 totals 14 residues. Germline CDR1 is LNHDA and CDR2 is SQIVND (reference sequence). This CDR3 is CASTNREGSQPQHF. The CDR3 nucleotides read TGTGCCAGTACTAACCGGGAGGGGAGTCAGCCCCAGCATTTT.

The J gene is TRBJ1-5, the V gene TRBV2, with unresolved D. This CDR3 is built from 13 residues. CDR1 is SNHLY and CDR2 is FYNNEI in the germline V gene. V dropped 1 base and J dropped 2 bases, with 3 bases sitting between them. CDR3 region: CASSEGRNQPQHF. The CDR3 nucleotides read TGTGCCAGCAGTGAAGGGCGCAATCAGCCCCAGCATTTT.

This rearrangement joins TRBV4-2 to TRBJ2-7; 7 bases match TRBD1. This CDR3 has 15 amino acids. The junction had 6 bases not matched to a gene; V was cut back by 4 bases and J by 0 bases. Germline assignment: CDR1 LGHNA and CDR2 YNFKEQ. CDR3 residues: CASSLGQAASYEQYF. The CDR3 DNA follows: TGTGCCAGCAGCCTTGGACAGGCCGCCTCCTACGAGCAGTACTTC.

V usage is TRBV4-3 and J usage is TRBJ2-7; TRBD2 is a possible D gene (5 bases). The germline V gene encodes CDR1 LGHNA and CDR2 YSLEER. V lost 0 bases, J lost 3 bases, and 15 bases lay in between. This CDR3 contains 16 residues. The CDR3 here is CASSQDTRNVVYEQYF. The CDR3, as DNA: TGCGCCAGCAGCCAAGACACTAGAAATGTGGTCTACGAGCAGTACTTC.

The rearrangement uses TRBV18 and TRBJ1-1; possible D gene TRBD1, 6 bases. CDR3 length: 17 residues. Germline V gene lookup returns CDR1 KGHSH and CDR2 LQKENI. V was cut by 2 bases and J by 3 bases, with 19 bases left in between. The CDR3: CASSPKRAGTWDTEAFF. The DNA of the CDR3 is TGTGCCAGCTCACCAAAGAGGGCAGGGACATGGGACACTGAAGCTTTCTTT.

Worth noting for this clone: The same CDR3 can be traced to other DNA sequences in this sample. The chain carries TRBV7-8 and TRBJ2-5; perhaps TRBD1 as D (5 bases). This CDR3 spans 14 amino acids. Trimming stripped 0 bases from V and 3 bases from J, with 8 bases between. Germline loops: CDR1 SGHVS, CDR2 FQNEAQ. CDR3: CASSLARGKETQYF. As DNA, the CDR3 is TGTGCCAGCAGCTTAGCTAGGGGAAAAGAGACCCAGTACTTC.

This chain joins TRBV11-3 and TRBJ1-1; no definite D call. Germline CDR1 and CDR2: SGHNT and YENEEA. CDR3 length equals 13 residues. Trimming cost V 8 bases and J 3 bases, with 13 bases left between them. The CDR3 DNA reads TGTGCCAGCTCGAGGGTCTCTTACACTGAAGCTTTCTTT. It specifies CASSRVSYTEAFF.